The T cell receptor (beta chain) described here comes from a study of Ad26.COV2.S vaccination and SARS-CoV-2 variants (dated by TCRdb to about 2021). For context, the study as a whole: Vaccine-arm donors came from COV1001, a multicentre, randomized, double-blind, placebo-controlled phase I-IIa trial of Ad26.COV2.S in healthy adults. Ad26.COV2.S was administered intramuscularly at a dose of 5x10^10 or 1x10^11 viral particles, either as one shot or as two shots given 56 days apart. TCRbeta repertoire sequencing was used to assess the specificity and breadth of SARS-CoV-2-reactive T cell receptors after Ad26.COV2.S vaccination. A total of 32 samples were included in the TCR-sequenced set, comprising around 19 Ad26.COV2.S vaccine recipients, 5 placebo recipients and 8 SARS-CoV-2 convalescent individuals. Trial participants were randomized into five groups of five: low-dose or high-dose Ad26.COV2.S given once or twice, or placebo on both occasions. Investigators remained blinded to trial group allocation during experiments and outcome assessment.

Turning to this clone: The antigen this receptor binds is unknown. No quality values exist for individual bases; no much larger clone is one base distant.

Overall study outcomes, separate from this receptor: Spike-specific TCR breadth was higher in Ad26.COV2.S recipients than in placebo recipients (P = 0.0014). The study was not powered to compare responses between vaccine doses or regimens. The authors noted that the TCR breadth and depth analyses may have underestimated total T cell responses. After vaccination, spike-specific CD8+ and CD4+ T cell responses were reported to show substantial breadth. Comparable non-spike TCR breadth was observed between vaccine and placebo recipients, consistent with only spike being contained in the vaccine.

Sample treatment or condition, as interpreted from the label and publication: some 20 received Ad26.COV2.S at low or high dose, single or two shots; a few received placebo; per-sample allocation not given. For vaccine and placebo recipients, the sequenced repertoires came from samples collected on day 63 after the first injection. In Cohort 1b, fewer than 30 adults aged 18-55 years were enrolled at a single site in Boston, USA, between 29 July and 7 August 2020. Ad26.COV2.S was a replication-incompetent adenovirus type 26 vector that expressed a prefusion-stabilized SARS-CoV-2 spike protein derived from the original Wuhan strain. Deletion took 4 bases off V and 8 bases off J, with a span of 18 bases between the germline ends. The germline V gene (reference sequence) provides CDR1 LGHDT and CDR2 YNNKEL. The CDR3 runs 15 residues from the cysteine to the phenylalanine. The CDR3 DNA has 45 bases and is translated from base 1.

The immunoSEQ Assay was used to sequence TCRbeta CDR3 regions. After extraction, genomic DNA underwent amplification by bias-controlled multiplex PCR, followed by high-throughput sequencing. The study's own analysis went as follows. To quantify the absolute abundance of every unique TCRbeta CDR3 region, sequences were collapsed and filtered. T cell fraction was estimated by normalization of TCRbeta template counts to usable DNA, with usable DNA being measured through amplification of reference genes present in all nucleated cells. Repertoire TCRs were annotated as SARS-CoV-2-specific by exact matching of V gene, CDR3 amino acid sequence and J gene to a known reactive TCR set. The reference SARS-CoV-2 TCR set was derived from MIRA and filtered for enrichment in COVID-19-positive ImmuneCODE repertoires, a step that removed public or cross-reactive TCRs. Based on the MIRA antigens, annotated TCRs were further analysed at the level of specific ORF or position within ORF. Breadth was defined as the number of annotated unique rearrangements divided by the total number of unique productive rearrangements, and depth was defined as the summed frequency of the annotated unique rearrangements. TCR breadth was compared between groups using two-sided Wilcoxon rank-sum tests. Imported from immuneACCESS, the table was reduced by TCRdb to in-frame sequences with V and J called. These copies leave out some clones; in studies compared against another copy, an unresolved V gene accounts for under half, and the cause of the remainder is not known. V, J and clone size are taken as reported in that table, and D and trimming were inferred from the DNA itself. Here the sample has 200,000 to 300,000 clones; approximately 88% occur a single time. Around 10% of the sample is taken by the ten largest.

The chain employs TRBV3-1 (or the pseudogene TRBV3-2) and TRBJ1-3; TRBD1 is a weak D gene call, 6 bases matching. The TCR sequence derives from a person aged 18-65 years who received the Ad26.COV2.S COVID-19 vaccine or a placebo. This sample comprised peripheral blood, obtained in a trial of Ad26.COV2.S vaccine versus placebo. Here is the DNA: TGTGCCAGCAGCCCTCGACAGGCATCTGGGGACACCATATATTTT. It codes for CASSPRQASGDTIYF.